This is a list of T cell receptor beta chains from one sample in a study of cytomegalovirus exposure and HLA in healthy donors. The protocol was immunoSEQ multiplex PCR, while the TCRdb copy is restricted to in-frame clones and leaves out a portion. The profile shows 95,000 to 150,000 clones, more than 70% of them singletons. Sequenced material: PBMCs. The receptors derive from a man in his thirties or forties in good health and CMV-seronegative. CDR3s include the opening cysteine and the closing phenylalanine or tryptophan.

j_gene | v_gene | CDR3aa
TRBJ2-1 | TRBV4-1 | CASSSEGLASYNEQFF
TRBJ1-5 | TRBV7-2 | CASSASRNQPQHF
TRBJ2-2 | TRBV7-9 | CASRPAGGSGELFF
TRBJ1-1 | TRBV6-5 | CASSSREMFTEAFF
TRBJ1-1 | TRBV5-1 | CASSFGTGISNTEAFF
TRBJ1-1 | TRBV6-1 | CASSEARGLNTEAFF
TRBJ1-5 | TRBV2 | CASTHAGNQPQHF
TRBJ1-2 | TRBV6-1 | CASSTNQGMDGYTF
TRBJ2-3 | TRBV6-5 | CASRQGGVDTQYF
TRBJ2-3 | TRBV10-3 | CAISGQTSGGSTDTQYF
TRBJ2-3 | TRBV5-1 | CASSFGLAGNTQYF
TRBJ2-5 | TRBV5-1 | CASSLGQVGETQYF
TRBJ2-3 | TRBV7-9 | CSSSFKGRTTDTQYF
TRBJ2-1 | TRBV5-1 | CASSLGSGDANEQFF
TRBJ2-3 | TRBV5-6 | CASSLVRQGYYTQYF
TRBJ1-1 | TRBV29-1 | CSAQTAPMNTEAFF
TRBJ2-2 | TRBV7-9 | CASSLSPGQTFRTGELFF
TRBJ1-6 | TRBV5-8 | CASTEYRSSYNSPLHF
TRBJ1-1 | TRBV7-8 | CASSLGSPAGTEAFF
TRBJ2-5 | TRBV28 | CASLSRGKGQETQYF
NA | TRBV9 | CASSEGLAISYEQYF
TRBJ1-2 | TRBV18 | CASSPDGSYGYTF
TRBJ1-3 | TRBV5-8 | CASSWPGFSGNTIYF
TRBJ1-1 | TRBV10-3 | CAISGTNTEAFF
TRBJ2-3 | TRBV13 | CASSLDRASGGPDTQYF